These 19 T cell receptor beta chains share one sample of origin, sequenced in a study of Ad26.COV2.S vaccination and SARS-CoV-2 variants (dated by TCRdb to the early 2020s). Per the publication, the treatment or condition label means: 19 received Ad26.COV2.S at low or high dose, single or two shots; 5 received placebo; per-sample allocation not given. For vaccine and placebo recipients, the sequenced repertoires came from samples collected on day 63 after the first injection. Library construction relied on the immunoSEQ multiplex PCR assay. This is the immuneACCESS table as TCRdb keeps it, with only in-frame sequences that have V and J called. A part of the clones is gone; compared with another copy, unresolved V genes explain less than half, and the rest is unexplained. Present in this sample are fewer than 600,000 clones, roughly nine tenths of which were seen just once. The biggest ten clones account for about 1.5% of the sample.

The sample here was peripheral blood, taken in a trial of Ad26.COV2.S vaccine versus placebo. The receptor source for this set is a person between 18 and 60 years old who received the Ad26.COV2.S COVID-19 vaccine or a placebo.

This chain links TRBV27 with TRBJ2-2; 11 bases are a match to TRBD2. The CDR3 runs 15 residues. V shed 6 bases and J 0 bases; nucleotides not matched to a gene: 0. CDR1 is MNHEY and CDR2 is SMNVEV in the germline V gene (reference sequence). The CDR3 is CASRGLAANTGELFF. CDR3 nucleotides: TGTGCCAGCAGGGGACTAGCGGCGAACACCGGGGAGCTGTTTTTT.

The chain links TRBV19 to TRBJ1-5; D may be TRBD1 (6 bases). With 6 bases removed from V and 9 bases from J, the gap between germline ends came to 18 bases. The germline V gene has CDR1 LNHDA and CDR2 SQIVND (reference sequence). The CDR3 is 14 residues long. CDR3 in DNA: TGTGCCAGTAGACAGACAGGTCTTATTTCGCCCCAGCATTTT. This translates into CASRQTGLISPQHF.

The CDR3 DNA follows: TGTGCCAGCAGTTTCGATAGTAGGGAGACCCAGTACTTC. It translates to CASSFDSRETQYF. The V gene is TRBV27, the J gene TRBJ2-5; D gene ambiguous. Trimming shortened V by 3 bases and J by 5 bases, and 10 bases separated the two germline ends. Germline-derived CDR1 and CDR2 are MNHEY and SMNVEV (reference sequence). The CDR3 spans 13 residues.

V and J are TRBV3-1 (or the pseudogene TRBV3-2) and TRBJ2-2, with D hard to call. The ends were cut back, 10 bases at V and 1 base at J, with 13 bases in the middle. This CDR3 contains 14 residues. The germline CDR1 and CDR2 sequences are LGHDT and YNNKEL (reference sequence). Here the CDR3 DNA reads TGTGCCACCAGTGGAAGGGAGAACACCGGGGAGCTGTTTTTT. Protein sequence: CATSGRENTGELFF.

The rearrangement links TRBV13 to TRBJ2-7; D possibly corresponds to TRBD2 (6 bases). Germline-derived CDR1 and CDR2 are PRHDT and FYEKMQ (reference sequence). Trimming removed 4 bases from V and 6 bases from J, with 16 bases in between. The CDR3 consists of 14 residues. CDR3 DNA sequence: TGTGCCAGCAGCTCAAACGCGGGAAGGTCCGAGCAGTACTTC. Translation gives CASSSNAGRSEQYF.

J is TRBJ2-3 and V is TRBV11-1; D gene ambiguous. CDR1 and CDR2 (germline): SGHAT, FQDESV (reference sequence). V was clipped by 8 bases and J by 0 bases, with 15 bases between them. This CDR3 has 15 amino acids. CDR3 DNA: TGTGCCAGCGCGGACGGCTATCCTAGCACAGATACGCAGTATTTT. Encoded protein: CASADGYPSTDTQYF.

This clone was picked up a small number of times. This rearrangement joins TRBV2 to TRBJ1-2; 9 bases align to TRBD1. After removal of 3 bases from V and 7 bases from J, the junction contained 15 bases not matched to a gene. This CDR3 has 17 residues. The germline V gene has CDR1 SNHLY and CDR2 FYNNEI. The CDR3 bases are TGTGCCAGCAGTGAGTCCGGGACAGGGCTTTTATCCTCTGGCTACACCTTC. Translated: CASSESGTGLLSSGYTF.

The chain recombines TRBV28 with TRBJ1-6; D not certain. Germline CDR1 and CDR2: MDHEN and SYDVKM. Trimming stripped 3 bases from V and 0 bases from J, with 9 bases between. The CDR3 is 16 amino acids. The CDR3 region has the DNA TGTGCCAGCAGTTTTCCGGTGAGCTCCTATAATTCACCCCTCCACTTT. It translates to CASSFPVSSYNSPLHF.

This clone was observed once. The CDR3, as DNA: TGTGCCATCAGCCCAGAGCAGCGGGAGCAGTTCTTC. Translated, it gives CAISPEQREQFF. The chain has TRBV10-3 and TRBJ2-1, with D perhaps TRBD2 (5 bases). V was cut by 6 bases and J by 10 bases, with 13 bases left in between. There are 12 residues in the CDR3. The germline CDR1 and CDR2 sequences are ENHRY and SYGVKD.

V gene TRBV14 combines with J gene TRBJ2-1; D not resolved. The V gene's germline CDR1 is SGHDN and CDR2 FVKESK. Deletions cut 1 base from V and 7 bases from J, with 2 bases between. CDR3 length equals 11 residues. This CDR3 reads CASSQANEQFF. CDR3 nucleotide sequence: TGTGCCAGCAGCCAAGCTAATGAGCAGTTCTTC.

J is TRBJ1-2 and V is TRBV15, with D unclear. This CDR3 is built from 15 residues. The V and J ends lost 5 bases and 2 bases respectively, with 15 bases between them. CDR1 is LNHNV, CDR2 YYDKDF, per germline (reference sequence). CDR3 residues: CATSRPLEDNYGYTF. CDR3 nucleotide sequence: TGTGCCACCAGCCGTCCCCTAGAGGACAACTATGGCTACACCTTC.

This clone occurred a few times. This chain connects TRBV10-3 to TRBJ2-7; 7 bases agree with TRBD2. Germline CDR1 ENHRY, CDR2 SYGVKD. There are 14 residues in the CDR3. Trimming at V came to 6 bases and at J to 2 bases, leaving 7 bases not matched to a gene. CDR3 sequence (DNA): TGTGCCATCAGCAGCGGGACCCTAACCTACGAGCAGTACTTC. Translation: CAISSGTLTYEQYF.

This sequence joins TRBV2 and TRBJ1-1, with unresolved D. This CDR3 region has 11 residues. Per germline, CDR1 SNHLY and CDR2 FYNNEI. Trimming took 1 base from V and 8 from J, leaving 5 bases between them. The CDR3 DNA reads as TGTGCCAGCAGTGAAGGGGGAGAAGCTTTCTTT. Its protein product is CASSEGGEAFF.

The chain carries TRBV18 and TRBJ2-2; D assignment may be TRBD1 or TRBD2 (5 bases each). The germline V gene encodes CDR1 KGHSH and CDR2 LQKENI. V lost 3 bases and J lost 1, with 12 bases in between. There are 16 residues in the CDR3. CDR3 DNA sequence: TGTGCCAGCTCACCTTTTGAGGGGCAGAACACCGGGGAGCTGTTTTTT. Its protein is CASSPFEGQNTGELFF.

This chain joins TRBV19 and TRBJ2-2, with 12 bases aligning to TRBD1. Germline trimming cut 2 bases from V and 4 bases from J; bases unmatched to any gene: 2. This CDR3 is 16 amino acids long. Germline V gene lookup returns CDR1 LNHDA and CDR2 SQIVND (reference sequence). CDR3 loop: CASSIRDRGRTGELFF. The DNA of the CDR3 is TGTGCCAGTAGTATAAGGGACAGGGGGCGCACCGGGGAGCTGTTTTTT.

The CDR3 sequence: CASSVGGTLTNYGYTF. CDR3 in DNA: TGTGCCAGCAGCGTAGGTGGGACACTGACGAACTATGGCTACACCTTC. This chain connects TRBV9 to TRBJ1-2; tentatively, D is TRBD1 (6 bases). The CDR3 is made up of 16 amino acids. Germline lookup yields CDR1 SGDLS and CDR2 YYNGEE. V dropped 0 bases and J dropped 2 bases, with 14 bases sitting between them.

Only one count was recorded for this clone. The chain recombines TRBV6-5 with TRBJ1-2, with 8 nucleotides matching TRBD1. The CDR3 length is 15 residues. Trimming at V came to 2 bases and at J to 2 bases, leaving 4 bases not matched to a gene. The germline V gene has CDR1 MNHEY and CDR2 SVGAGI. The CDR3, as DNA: TGTGCCAGCAGTTACCAGGGGACAGGAAACTATGGCTACACCTTC. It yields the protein CASSYQGTGNYGYTF.

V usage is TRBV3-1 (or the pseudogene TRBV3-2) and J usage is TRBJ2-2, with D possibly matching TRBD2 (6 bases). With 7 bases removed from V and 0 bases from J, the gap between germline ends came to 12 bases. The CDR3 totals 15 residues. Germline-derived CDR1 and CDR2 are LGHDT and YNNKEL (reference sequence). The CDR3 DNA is TGTGCCAGCAAAGGGAGGCCCGCGAACACCGGGGAGCTGTTTTTT. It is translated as CASKGRPANTGELFF.

In DNA, the CDR3 is TGTGCCAGCAGCCCTCGGGGACAGGGACACCGTGAAAAACTGTTTTTT. It specifies CASSPRGQGHREKLFF. The rearrangement uses TRBV7-9 and TRBJ1-4; TRBD1 matches 9 bases. This CDR3 is 16 amino acids long. CDR1 and CDR2 from the germline V gene are SEHNR and FQNEAQ (reference sequence). V dropped 5 bases and J dropped 7; count of bases not matched to a gene: 11.